Given below is one T cell receptor beta chain in context. The CDR3 extends over 13 amino acids. Looked up from germline, CDR1 is MDHEN and CDR2 is SYDVKM. V lost 6 bases and J lost 4, with 12 bases in between. Profiled with immunoSEQ multiplex PCR; TCRdb holds only in-frame clones, not every one. The data show some 2.1 million clones, around 95% seen once. Naivety among CD8 cells was defined by CD45RO negativity and positive CCR7 selection, thereby excluding terminally differentiated effector memory CD45RA+ cells. This sample was taken from a study of shared clonotypes between healthy human individuals.

The chain employs TRBV28 and TRBJ1-1; D not resolved. The sample consisted of naive CD8+ T cells from PBMCs. This sequence originates from a man between 18 and 29 years old in good health. Some clones in this sample may be carry-over from other donors' samples. CDR3: CASSPWGVTEAFF. The CDR3 coding sequence is TGTGCCAGCAGCCCCTGGGGAGTCACTGAAGCTTTCTTT.